The clone carrying this T cell receptor beta chain was counted once. These data come from a study of blood T cell repertoires in COVID-19. The overall study: Both acute and convalescent COVID-19 samples were obtained from the United States, Italy and Spain.

Some clones are missing from TCRdb's copy, which holds only in-frame ones; the method was immunoSEQ multiplex PCR. Among more than 250,000 clones listed, 87% were seen once. Cohort 3 donors counted as recovered after two negative PCRs, clearance, or resolved symptoms. The sequence came from a woman aged 40 to 55 who had recovered from COVID-19. The specimen was PBMCs or T cells enriched from blood (not recorded which).

Written as DNA, the CDR3 is TGTGCCAGCTCACAACCGGGACACAACTCGAACACCGGGGAGCTGTTTTTT. Protein product: CASSQPGHNSNTGELFF. The V gene is TRBV18, the J gene TRBJ2-2; tentative D call: TRBD1 (6 bases). CDR1 is KGHSH, CDR2 LQKENI, per germline. Trimming took off 4 bases at V and 0 bases at J, with 15 bases between the two ends. The CDR3 consists of 17 residues.